This T cell receptor beta chain was sequenced during a study of shared clonotypes between healthy human individuals. In the study overall: The donor pool was made up of two women and three men aged 18 to 49.

CD8 cells classed as naive were CD45RO-negative and positively selected for CCR7, excluding terminally differentiated effector memory CD45RA+ cells. Produced via immunoSEQ multiplex PCR; TCRdb's table is partial and in-frame only. Among about 800,000 clones listed, about 96% were seen once. Study-wide findings and caveats: Rarefaction exposed incomplete sorted-subset sequencing despite large depth. Generally, naive subsets (rather than memory subsets) showed larger estimated richness. Generation of non-shared clonotypes was less probable than generation of clonotypes shared by all four donors.

Details on this clone: Its matching antigen is unknown. This same CDR3 is encoded by further DNA sequences in the sample.

Material for sequencing was naive CD8+ T cells sorted from blood. The clonotype originates from a man aged 25-40 years in good health.

CDR3 nucleotide sequence: TGCAGCGTTGGTCAAGAGACCCAGTACTTC. Protein sequence: CSVGQETQYF. The chain employs TRBV29-1 and TRBJ2-5; no firm D call. The V end lost 4 bases, the J end lost 2 bases, and 2 bases lay between the germline ends. This CDR3 spans 10 amino acids. CDR1 and CDR2 (germline): SQVTM, ANQGSEA. Using reference TRBV29-1 and TRBJ2-5 for the parts outside the CDR3, the full variable domain is SAVISQKPSRDICQRGTSLTIQCQVDSQVTMMFWYRQQPGQSLTLIATANQGSEATYESGFVIDKFPISRPNLTFSTLTVSNMSPEDSSIYLCSVGQETQYFGPGTRLLVL.